Detailed here is one TCR beta chain. TCRdb derives one entry per CDR3 protein from the 5' RACE reads, leaving out DNA. Its listing shows 500,000 or so distinct CDR3 sequences. The data were obtained in a study of T cells expressing NK-cell markers. This CDR3 is built from 15 residues. Germline V CDR1 and CDR2: LNHNV, YYDKDF (reference sequence). The receptor was isolated from a man aged 18 to 29 in good health. Sample: blood T cells: a sorted CD56 or NKG2C T cell subset, CD4+ or CD8+ T cells, or bulk PBMC T cells (not recorded which). The chain recombines TRBV15 with TRBJ2-2. The CDR3 is CATSRERGNTGELFF.